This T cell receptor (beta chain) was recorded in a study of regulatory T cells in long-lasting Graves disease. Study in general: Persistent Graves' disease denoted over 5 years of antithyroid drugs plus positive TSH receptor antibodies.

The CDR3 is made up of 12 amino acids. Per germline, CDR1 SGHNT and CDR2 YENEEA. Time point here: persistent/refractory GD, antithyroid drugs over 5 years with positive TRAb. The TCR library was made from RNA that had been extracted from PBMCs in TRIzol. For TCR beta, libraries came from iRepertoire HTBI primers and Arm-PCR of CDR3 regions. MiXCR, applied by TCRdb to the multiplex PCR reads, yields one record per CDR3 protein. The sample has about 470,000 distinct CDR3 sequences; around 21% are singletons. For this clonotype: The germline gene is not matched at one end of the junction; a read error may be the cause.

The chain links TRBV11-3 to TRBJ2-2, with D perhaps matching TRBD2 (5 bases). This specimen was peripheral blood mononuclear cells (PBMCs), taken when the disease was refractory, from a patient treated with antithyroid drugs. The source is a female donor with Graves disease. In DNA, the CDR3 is TGTGCCAGCAGCCGAGGAGCCGGGGAGCTGGTTTTT. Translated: CASSRGAGELVF.